Sequencing of this T cell receptor (beta chain) was carried out in a study of blood T cell repertoires in COVID-19. Germline loops: CDR1 MNHEY, CDR2 SVGAGI. The CDR3 sequence is 14 residues long. Trimming stripped 4 bases from V and 3 bases from J, with 12 bases between. Some clones are missing from TCRdb's copy, which holds only in-frame ones; the method was immunoSEQ multiplex PCR. This repertoire shows some 200,000 clones, 80% to 90% found once; its top ten account for 10% to 15%. The sample consisted of PBMCs or T cells enriched from blood (not recorded which). The rearrangement joins TRBV6-5 to TRBJ1-1; perhaps TRBD1 as D (5 bases). This TCR derives from a man aged 40-49 years who had recovered from COVID-19. The CDR3 sequence: CASSSPREDTEAFF. The CDR3, as DNA: TGTGCCAGCAGTTCCCCCAGGGAAGACACTGAAGCTTTCTTT.